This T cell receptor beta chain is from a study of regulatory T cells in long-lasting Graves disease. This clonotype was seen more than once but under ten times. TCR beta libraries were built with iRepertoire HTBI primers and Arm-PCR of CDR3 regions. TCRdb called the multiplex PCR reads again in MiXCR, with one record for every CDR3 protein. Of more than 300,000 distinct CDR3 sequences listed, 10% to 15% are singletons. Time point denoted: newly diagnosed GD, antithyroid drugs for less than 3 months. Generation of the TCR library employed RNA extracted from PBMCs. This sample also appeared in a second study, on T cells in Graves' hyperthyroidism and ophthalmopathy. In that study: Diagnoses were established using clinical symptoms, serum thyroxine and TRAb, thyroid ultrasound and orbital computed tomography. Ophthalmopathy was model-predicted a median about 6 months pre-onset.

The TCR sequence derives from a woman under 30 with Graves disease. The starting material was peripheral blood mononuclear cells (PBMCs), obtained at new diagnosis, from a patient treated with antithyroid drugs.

The CDR3 reads CSATTSGRVLGNEQFF. As DNA, the CDR3 is TGCAGTGCTACTACTAGCGGGAGGGTCCTGGGAAATGAGCAGTTCTTC. This chain links TRBV20-1 with TRBJ2-1, with 13 bases identical to TRBD2. CDR1 DFQATT and CDR2 SNEGSKA come from the germline V gene (reference sequence). The CDR3 is 16 amino acids. The J segment lost 7 bases and the V segment lost 4 bases, leaving 10 bases of the junction unmatched.